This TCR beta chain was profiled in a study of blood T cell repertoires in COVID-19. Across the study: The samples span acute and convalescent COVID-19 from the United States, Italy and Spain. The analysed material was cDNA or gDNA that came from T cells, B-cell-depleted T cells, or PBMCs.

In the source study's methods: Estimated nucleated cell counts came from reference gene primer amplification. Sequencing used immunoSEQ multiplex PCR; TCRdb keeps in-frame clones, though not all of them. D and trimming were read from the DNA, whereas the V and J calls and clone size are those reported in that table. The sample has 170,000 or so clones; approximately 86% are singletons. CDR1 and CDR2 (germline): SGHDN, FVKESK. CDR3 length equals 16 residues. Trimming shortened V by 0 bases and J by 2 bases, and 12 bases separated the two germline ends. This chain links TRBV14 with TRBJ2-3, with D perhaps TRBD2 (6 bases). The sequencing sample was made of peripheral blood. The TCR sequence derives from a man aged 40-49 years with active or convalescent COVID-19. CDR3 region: CASSQDTGGDTDTQYF. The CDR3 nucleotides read TGTGCCAGCAGCCAAGATACCGGCGGGGACACAGATACGCAGTATTTT.